A single sample gave rise to the 12 T cell receptor beta chains below, sequenced in a study of immune evolution from preneoplasia to lung adenocarcinoma. Produced via immunoSEQ multiplex PCR; TCRdb's table is partial and in-frame only. Here the sample spans about 26,000 clones, roughly 70% being singletons. Sequenced sample: FFPE invasive lung adenocarcinoma tissue. These receptors were collected from a person between 55 and 70 years old with invasive lung adenocarcinoma. Some clones in this sample may be carry-over from other donors' samples.

This clone is medium-sized. V usage is TRBV5-1 and J usage is TRBJ2-3, with TRBD2 matching 13 bases. Germline V gene sequence: CDR1 SGHRS, CDR2 YFSETQ. This CDR3 has 17 residues. With 4 bases clipped from V and 6 bases from J, the junction kept 11 bases outside the gene matches. Here the CDR3 reads CASSLIATSGRRDTQYF. The CDR3, as DNA: TGCGCCAGCAGCCTTATTGCGACTAGCGGGAGGAGGGATACGCAGTATTTT. Using reference TRBV5-1 and TRBJ2-3 for the parts outside the CDR3, the full variable domain is KAGVTQTPRYLIKTRGQQVTLSCSPISGHRSVSWYQQTPGQGLQFLFEYFSETQRNKGNFPGRFSGRQFSNSRSEMNVSTLELGDSALYLCASSLIATSGRRDTQYFGPGTRLTVL.

The genes are TRBV29-1 and TRBJ2-1; possibly TRBD1 for D (6 bases). Trimming pared 7 bases from V and 3 bases from J, leaving 19 bases between. CDR3 size: 15 residues. Germline V lookup: CDR1 SQVTM, CDR2 ANQGSEA. The CDR3 loop reads CSAPGPGQNYNEQFF. As DNA, the CDR3 is TGCAGCGCCCCAGGCCCTGGACAGAACTACAATGAGCAGTTCTTC.

The chain has TRBV5-6 and TRBJ1-5; D uncertain. The CDR3 contains 14 residues. From germline, CDR1 is SGHDT and CDR2 YYEEEE. The V and J ends lost 1 base and 6 bases respectively, with 11 bases between them. CDR3 bases: TGTGCCAGCAGCTTGTGGGATAGCGGTCAGCCCCAGCATTTT. Protein: CASSLWDSGQPQHF.

V and J are TRBV28 and TRBJ1-4; D may be TRBD1 (5 bases). V lost 8 bases and J 7 bases, leaving 17 bases between the germline ends. This CDR3 contains 14 residues. Per the germline V gene, CDR1 is MDHEN and CDR2 is SYDVKM. Here the CDR3 DNA reads TGTGCCAGCTATGCTCAGGGTTTGAGTGAAAAACTGTTTTTT. This translates into CASYAQGLSEKLFF.

This sequence joins TRBV5-4 and TRBJ2-7, with 8 nucleotides matching TRBD2. V shed 4 bases and J 5 bases; nucleotides not matched to a gene: 8. The CDR3 loop spans 14 amino acids. The V gene's germline CDR1 is SGHNT and CDR2 YYREEE (reference sequence). Here the CDR3 DNA reads TGTGCCAGCAGCCACGGGGGGGCGGAGGACGAGCAGTACTTC. Its protein product is CASSHGGAEDEQYF.

This clone was seen once. The gene calls are TRBV29-1 and TRBJ2-2; D unclear. In germline, CDR1 is SQVTM, CDR2 ANQGSEA. CDR3 size: 14 residues. The CDR3 DNA follows: TGCAGACCAACATCAACAGAGTCCACCGGGGAGCTGTTTTTT. Encoded protein: CRPTSTESTGELFF.

The chain uses TRBV11-3 and TRBJ2-7; D is ambiguous. The CDR3 spans 16 residues. Trimming stripped 1 base from V and 0 bases from J, with 13 bases between. Germline-derived CDR1 and CDR2 are SGHNT and YENEEA. CDR3 residues: CASSLVGSRSSYEQYF. In DNA form, the CDR3 reads TGTGCCAGCAGCTTAGTGGGGTCTAGAAGCTCCTACGAGCAGTACTTC.

This chain joins TRBV7-2 and TRBJ2-2; D tentatively reads TRBD1 or TRBD2 (5 bases each). From germline, CDR1 is SGHTA and CDR2 FQGNSA. V was clipped by 2 bases and J by 2 bases, with 15 bases between them. CDR3 size: 17 residues. CDR3 region: CASSLKSGPFNTGELFF. CDR3 nucleotides: TGTGCCAGCAGCTTAAAATCGGGGCCTTTTAACACCGGGGAGCTGTTTTTT.

In this sample, this clone turned up once. Other DNA sequences in this sample translate to the same CDR3. The chain recombines TRBV6-6 with TRBJ2-3, with 10 positions matching TRBD2. J was trimmed by 6 bases and V by 6 bases; bases with no gene match: 6. The CDR3 has 14 residues. Germline V gene sequence: CDR1 MNHNY, CDR2 SVGAGI (reference sequence). The CDR3 spells CASSLAGVGDTQYF. DNA of the CDR3: TGTGCCAGCAGCCTAGCGGGAGTTGGCGATACGCAGTATTTT.

V gene TRBV6-1 combines with J gene TRBJ1-4; 9 bases map to TRBD1. CDR1 MNHNS and CDR2 SASEGT come from the germline V gene. This CDR3 region has 15 residues. The J segment lost 6 bases and the V segment lost 3 bases, leaving 5 bases of the junction unmatched. CDR3 bases: TGTGCCAGCAGTGAGACAACAGGGGGCTATGAAAAACTGTTTTTT. Residues: CASSETTGGYEKLFF.

This clone was seen a few times. The chain links TRBV14 to TRBJ1-1; tentatively, D is TRBD1 (5 bases). Germline values: CDR1 SGHDN, CDR2 FVKESK. The CDR3 runs to 17 residues. Trimming stripped 2 bases from V and 0 bases from J, with 16 bases between. DNA of the CDR3: TGTGCCAGCAGCCAAAGAGGTGGGGGTTGGATGAACACTGAAGCTTTCTTT. It is translated as CASSQRGGGWMNTEAFF.

This clone showed up just a few times. The chain couples TRBV29-1 to TRBJ2-5; 7 bases match TRBD1. Germline V gene sequence: CDR1 SQVTM, CDR2 ANQGSEA. This CDR3 has 15 residues. V lost 5 bases, J lost 5 bases, and 14 bases stayed unmatched. Written as DNA, the CDR3 is TGCAGCGTTCCCCGACAGGGCTCCCGCCGGGAGACCCAGTACTTC. This sequence encodes CSVPRQGSRRETQYF. The whole variable domain, remainder taken from reference TRBV29-1 and TRBJ2-5, is SAVISQKPSRDICQRGTSLTIQCQVDSQVTMMFWYRQQPGQSLTLIATANQGSEATYESGFVIDKFPISRPNLTFSTLTVSNMSPEDSSIYLCSVPRQGSRRETQYFGPGTRLLVL.